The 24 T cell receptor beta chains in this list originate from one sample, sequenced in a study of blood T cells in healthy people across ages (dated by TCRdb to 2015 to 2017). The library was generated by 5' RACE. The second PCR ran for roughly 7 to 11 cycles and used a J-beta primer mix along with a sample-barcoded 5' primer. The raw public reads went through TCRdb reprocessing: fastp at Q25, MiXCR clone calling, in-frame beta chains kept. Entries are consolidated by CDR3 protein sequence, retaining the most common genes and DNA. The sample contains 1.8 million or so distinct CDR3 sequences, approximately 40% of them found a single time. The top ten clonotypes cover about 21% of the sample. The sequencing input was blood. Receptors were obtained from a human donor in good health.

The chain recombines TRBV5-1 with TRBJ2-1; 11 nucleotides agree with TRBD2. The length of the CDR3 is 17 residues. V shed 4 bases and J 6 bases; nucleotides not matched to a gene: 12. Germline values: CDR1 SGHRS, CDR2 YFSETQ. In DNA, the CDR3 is TGCGCCAGCAGCCTGAAGACTAGCGGGGACTTCTTCAATGAGCAGTTCTTC. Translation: CASSLKTSGDFFNEQFF.

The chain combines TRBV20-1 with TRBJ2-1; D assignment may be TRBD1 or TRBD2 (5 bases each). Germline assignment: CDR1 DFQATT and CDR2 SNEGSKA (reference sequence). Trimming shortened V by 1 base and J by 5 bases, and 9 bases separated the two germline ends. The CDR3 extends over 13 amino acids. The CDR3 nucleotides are TGCAGTGCTAGAGGGGACCCCGACAATGAGCAGTTCTTC. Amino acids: CSARGDPDNEQFF.

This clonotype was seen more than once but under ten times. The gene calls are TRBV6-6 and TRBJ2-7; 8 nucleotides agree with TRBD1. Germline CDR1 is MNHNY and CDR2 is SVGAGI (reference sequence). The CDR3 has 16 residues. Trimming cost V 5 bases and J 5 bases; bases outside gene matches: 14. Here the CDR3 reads CASSHVWTGNVHEQYF. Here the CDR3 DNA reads TGTGCCAGCAGTCACGTTTGGACAGGGAACGTGCACGAGCAGTACTTC.

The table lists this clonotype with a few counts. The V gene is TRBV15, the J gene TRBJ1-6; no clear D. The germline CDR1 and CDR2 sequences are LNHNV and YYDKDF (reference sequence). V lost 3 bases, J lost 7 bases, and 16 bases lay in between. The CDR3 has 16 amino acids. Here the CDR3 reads CATSSNRQAPNSPLHF. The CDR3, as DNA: TGTGCCACCAGCAGCAATCGGCAGGCACCAAATTCACCCCTCCACTTT.

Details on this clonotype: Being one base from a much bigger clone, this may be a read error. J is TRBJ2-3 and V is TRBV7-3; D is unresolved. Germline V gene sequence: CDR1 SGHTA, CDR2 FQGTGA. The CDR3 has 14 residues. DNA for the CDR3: TGTGCCGGCAGCTTAACCCCTAGCACAGATACGCAGTATTTT. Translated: CAGSLTPSTDTQYF.

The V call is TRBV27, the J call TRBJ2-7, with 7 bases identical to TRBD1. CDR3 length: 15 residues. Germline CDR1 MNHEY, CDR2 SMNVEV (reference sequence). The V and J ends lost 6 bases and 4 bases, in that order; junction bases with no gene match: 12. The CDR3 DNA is TGTGCCAGCAGCCCTCAGGGGGTATTTACGTACGAGCAGTACTTC. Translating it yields CASSPQGVFTYEQYF.

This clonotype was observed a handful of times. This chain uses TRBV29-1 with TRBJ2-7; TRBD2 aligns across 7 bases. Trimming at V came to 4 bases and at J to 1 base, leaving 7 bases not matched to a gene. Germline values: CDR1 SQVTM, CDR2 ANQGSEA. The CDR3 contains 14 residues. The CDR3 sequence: CSVVGPGGSYEQYF. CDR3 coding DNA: TGCAGCGTTGTCGGCCCGGGAGGATCCTACGAGCAGTACTTC.

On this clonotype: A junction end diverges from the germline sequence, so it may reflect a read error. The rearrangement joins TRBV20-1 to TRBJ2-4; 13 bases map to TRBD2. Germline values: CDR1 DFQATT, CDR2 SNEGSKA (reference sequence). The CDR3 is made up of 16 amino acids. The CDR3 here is CSATTSGGASNHEQNF. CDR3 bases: TGCAGTGCTACTACTAGCGGGGGGGCCTCGAACCACGAGCAGAACTTC.

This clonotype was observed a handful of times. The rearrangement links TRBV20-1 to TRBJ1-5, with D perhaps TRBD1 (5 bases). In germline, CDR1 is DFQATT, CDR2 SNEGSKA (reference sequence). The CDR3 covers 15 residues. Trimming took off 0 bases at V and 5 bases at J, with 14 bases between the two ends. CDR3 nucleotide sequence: TGCAGTGCTAGAGATGAGAGGCAAGGGGATCAGCCCCAGCATTTT. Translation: CSARDERQGDQPQHF.

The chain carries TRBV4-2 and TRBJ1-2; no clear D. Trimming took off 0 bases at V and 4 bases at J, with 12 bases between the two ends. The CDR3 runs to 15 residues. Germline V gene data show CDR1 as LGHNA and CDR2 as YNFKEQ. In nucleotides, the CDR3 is TGTGCCAGCAGCCAAGATCCCATCGCAGGCTATGGCTACACCTTC. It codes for CASSQDPIAGYGYTF.

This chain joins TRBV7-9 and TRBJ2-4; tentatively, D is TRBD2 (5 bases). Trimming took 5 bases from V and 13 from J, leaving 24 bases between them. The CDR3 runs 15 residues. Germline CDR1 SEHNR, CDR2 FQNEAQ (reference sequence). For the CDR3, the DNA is TGTGCCAGCAGCAAACTAGGTTCCACCTACAATGAGCAGTACTTC. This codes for CASSKLGSTYNEQYF.

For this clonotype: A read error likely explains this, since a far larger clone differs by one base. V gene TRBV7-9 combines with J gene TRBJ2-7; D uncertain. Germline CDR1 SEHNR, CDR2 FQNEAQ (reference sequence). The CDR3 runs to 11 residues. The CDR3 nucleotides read TGTTCCAGCAGCTCCACCTACGAGCAGTACTTC. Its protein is CSSSSTYEQYF.

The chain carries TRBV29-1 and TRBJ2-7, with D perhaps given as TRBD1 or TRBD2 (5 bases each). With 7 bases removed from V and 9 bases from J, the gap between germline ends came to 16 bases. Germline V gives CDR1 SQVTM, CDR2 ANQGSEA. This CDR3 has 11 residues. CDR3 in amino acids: CSAFERGAQYF. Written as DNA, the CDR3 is TGCAGCGCCTTTGAGAGAGGGGCGCAGTACTTC.

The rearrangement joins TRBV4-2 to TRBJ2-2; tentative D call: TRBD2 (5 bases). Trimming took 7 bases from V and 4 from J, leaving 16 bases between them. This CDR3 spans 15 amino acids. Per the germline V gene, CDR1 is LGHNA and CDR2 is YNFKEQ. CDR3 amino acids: CASMRRSEATGELFF. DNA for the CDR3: TGTGCCAGCATGCGGAGGTCTGAAGCCACCGGGGAGCTGTTTTTT.

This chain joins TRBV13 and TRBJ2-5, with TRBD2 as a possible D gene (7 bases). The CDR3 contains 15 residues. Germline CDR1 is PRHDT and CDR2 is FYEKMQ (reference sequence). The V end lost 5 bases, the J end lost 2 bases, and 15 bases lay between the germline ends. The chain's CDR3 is CASSAKGGWQETQYF. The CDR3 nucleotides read TGTGCCAGCAGCGCGAAGGGGGGGTGGCAAGAGACCCAGTACTTC.

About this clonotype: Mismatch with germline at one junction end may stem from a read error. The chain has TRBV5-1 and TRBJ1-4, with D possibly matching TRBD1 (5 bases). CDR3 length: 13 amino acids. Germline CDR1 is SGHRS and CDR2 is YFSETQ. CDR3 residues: CASSGGDSEKRFF. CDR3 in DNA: TGCGCCAGCAGCGGCGGGGACTCTGAAAAACGGTTTTTT.

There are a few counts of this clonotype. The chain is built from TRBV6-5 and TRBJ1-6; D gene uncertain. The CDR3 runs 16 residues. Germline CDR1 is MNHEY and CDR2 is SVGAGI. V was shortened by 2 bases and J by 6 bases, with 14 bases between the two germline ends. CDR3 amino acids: CASSYVWVQSNSPLHF. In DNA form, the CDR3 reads TGTGCCAGCAGTTACGTGTGGGTACAGAGTAATTCACCCCTCCACTTT.

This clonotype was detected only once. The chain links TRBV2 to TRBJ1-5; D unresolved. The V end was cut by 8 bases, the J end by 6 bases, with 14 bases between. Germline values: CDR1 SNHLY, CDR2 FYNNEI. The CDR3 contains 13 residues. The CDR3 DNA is TGTGCCAGCCGCGGGCAGACCTCTCAGCCCCAGCATTTT. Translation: CASRGQTSQPQHF.

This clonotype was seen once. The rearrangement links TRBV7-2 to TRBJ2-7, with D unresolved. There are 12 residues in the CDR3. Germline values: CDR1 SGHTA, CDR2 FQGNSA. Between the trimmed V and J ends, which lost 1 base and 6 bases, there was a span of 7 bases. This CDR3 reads CASSLGFFEQYF. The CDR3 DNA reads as TGTGCCAGCAGCTTAGGTTTTTTCGAGCAGTACTTC.

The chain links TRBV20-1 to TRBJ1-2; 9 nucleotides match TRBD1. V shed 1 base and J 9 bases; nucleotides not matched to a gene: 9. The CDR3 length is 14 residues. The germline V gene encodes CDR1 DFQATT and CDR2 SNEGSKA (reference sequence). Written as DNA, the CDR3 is TGCAGTGCTAGAGTTACCGGGACAGGGAGCAGCTACACCTTC. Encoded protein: CSARVTGTGSSYTF.

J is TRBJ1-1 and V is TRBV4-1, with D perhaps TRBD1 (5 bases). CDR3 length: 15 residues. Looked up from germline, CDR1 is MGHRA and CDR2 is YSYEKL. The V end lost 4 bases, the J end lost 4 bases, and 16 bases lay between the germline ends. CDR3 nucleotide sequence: TGCGCCAGCAGCCCCTGGGATGGGGGGAGCACTGAAGCTTTCTTT. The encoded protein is CASSPWDGGSTEAFF.

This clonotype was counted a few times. The CDR3 DNA reads TGCAGCGTTGCCGAAACAATTGAAGCTTTCTTT. Protein: CSVAETIEAFF. This rearrangement joins TRBV29-1 to TRBJ1-1; D remains unclear. CDR3 length: 11 residues. Germline V lookup: CDR1 SQVTM, CDR2 ANQGSEA. V gave up 4 bases and J gave up 7 bases, with 10 bases separating them.

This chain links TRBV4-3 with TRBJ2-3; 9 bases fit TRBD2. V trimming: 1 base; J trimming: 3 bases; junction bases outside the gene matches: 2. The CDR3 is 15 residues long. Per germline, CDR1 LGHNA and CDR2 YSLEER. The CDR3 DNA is TGCGCCAGCAGCCAAGTCCTAGCGGGGACAGATACGCAGTATTTT. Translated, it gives CASSQVLAGTDTQYF.

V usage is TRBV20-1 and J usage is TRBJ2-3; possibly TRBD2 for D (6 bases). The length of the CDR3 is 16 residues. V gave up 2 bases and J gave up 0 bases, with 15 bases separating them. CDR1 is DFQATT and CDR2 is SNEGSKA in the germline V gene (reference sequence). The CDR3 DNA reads TGCAGTGCTAGAAGGTTGCGGGGCTATAGCACAGATACGCAGTATTTT. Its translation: CSARRLRGYSTDTQYF.